A single sample gave rise to the 6 T cell receptor beta chains below, sequenced in a study of blood T cell repertoires in COVID-19 (TCRdb year 2020). The method was the immunoSEQ multiplex PCR assay. Drawn from immuneACCESS, this table holds only the in-frame rearrangements with V and J called that TCRdb kept. Clones are partly lost; checked studies trace under half to an unresolved V gene and leave the rest unexplained. The sample table holds approximately 500,000 clones, of which around nine tenths were seen once. Of the sample, 1.5% to 2% falls within the top ten clones. Sequenced sample: PBMCs or T cells enriched from blood (not recorded which). These receptor sequences come from a woman between 40 and 55 years old who had recovered from COVID-19.

This clone has more than one count but fewer than ten. V and J are TRBV19 and TRBJ1-6, with 8 bases that match TRBD1. Germline V gene sequence: CDR1 LNHDA, CDR2 SQIVND (reference sequence). This CDR3 is 15 amino acids long. With V trimmed by 5 bases and J by 7 bases, 7 bases remained unmatched. The CDR3 DNA reads as TGTGCCAGTAGTTCGAATACAGGGGGGAATTCACCCCTCCACTTT. Translated: CASSSNTGGNSPLHF.

V and J are TRBV19 and TRBJ2-7, with D unresolved. V lost 8 bases and J lost 1, with 18 bases in between. The CDR3 has 15 amino acids. Germline V gene sequence: CDR1 LNHDA, CDR2 SQIVND (reference sequence). The CDR3 region is CASGPRGLRSYEQYF. In DNA, the CDR3 is TGTGCCAGTGGCCCTCGAGGTCTAAGATCCTACGAGCAGTACTTC.

The V gene is TRBV24-1, the J gene TRBJ1-3; unclear D gene. The germline V gene encodes CDR1 KGHDR and CDR2 SFDVKD. Trimming left V 3 bases short and J 1 base short, with 6 bases between. The CDR3 covers 14 residues. The CDR3 spells CATSDPGSGNTIYF. As DNA, the CDR3 is TGTGCCACCAGTGATCCGGGTTCTGGAAACACCATATATTTT.

This sequence joins TRBV9 and TRBJ1-2; D is perhaps TRBD1 (5 bases). The V end lost 3 bases, the J end lost 4 bases, and 19 bases lay between the germline ends. This CDR3 is built from 16 residues. Germline loops: CDR1 SGDLS, CDR2 YYNGEE. The CDR3 nucleotides are TGTGCCAGCAGCGCTAGTAGTGTAGACAGACCCTATGGCTACACCTTC. Amino acids: CASSASSVDRPYGYTF.

This clone has just one count. The chain carries TRBV19 and TRBJ1-1, with 11 bases identical to TRBD1. V trimming: 0 bases; J trimming: 5 bases; junction bases outside the gene matches: 2. This CDR3 spans 15 amino acids. Germline CDR1 LNHDA, CDR2 SQIVND (reference sequence). CDR3 region: CASSIEDRGRTEAFF. The CDR3 DNA is TGTGCCAGTAGTATAGAGGACAGGGGGCGGACTGAAGCTTTCTTT.

J is TRBJ1-6 and V is TRBV13, with D hard to call. This CDR3 region has 14 residues. The V and J ends lost 6 bases and 8 bases respectively, with 14 bases between them. Germline CDR1 is PRHDT and CDR2 is FYEKMQ (reference sequence). The CDR3 loop is CASRLWAADSPLHF. In DNA form, the CDR3 reads TGTGCCAGCAGGCTCTGGGCAGCTGATTCACCCCTCCACTTT.